Described below is a single TCR beta chain sequence and its context. What it binds is unknown. This CDR3 spans 17 amino acids. CDR1 is MGHDK, CDR2 SYGVNS, per germline. V was trimmed by 2 bases and J by 0 bases, leaving 16 bases between them. The data are from a study of T-cell memory formation after mild COVID-19. General study findings and limits: Mainly in CM and EM were contracting CD4+ clones; CD8+ were in EMRA. The authors left the SARS-CoV-2 specificity of second-wave clones peaking on day 37 unconfirmed.

One entry per CDR3 protein results from TCRdb running MiXCR on the 5' RACE reads. The sample lists around 340,000 distinct CDR3 sequences, around 14% seen once, with less than 25% in the top ten. This TCR came from a man younger than 30 who had mild COVID-19 (a few samples of this study predate the infection). Cell type and time point are not known. Sequenced: PBMCs or a T cell subset sorted from them (not recorded which). V is TRBV25-1 and J is TRBJ1-2; tentatively, D is TRBD1 (5 bases). The CDR3 DNA follows: TGTGCCAGCAGTGAAGGTTGGGGGGGTTTAGCTAACTATGGCTACACCTTC. Translation: CASSEGWGGLANYGYTF.